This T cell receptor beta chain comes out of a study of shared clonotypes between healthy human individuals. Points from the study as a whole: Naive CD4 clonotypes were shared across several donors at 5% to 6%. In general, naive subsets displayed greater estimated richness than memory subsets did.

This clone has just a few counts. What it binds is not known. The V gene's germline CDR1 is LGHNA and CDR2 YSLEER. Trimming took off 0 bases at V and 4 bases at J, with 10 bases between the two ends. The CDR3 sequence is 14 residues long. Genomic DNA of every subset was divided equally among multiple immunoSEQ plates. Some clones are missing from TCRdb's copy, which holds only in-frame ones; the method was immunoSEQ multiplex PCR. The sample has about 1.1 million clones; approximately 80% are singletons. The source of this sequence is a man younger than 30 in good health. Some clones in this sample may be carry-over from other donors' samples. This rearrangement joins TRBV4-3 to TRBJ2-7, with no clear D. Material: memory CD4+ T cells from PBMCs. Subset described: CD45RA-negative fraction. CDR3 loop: CASSQDLVSYEQYF. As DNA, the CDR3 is TGCGCCAGCAGCCAAGACTTGGTTTCTTACGAGCAGTACTTC.